This T cell receptor beta chain was sequenced for a study of regulatory T cells in long-lasting Graves disease listed by TCRdb under 2021. Looking at the study overall: Patients with newly diagnosed Graves' disease had been on antithyroid drugs for under 3 months. Patients with persistent Graves' disease were compared with patients with newly diagnosed Graves' disease using TCR sequencing and RNA sequencing of peripheral blood. The study was registered as a clinical trial and conducted in China. A total of about 33 samples underwent TCR sequencing, from some 13 patients with persistent Graves' disease and roughly 20 patients with newly diagnosed Graves' disease. Overall study results and their limits: Persistent disease showed preferential use of TRBV28, TRBJ1-2 and TRBJ2-5, whereas newly diagnosed disease favored TRBV20-1 and TRBJ2-1. Only the TCR beta chain was sequenced and analyzed. Compared with newly diagnosed patients, patients with persistent Graves' disease had lower TCR Shannon entropy and fewer highly expanded clones, which suggests clonal expansion. Peripheral blood alone was examined, since thyroid tissue, which constituted the primary lesion, could not be accessed. More public clonotypes were shared among persistent patients (under 3,000) than among newly diagnosed patients (roughly 1,000). The authors acknowledged the small sample size as a limitation that may reduce accuracy.

Its CDR3 holds 14 amino acids, cysteine through phenylalanine. Just the 42-base CDR3 DNA is kept, in frame starting at base 1. The germline V and J ends show losses of 0 bases and 3 bases respectively, and no gene match explains 1 base of the junction. From a lookup of the germline V gene (reference sequence), CDR1 and CDR2 are SGHNT and YYREEE. Libraries were made using multiplex PCR. TCRdb names Illumina HiSeq 4000 as the instrument used. TCR beta libraries were built with iRepertoire HTBI primers and Arm-PCR amplification of CDR3 regions. Before sequencing, the PCR products went through gel purification. In the authors' own workflow: A total of roughly 65 TRBV and some 15 TRBJ segments were identified across samples and were used for gene usage analysis of CDR3 amino acid clonotypes. COPE and FqMerger were used to merge the filtered high-quality paired reads into contigs. Contigs were aligned with BLAST to IMGT TRBV, TRBD and TRBJ reference genes, and CDR3 was defined per IMGT. Clonotypes above 0.1% frequency were classified as highly expanded clones. Repertoire diversity was measured by Shannon entropy, and V-J evenness by the Gini coefficient. A clonotype found in more than one individual was treated as public. TCRdb passed the public sequencing reads through fastp at Q25 and MiXCR, retaining productive beta sequences. Entries that share a CDR3 protein sequence are merged under the most common genes and DNA. These V and J calls rely on TCRdb rather than the paper's analysis. This sample lists some 220,000 distinct CDR3 sequences; roughly a fifth were detected once. Clones ranked in the top ten supply roughly 12% of the sample.

This specimen's time point label, interpreted: newly diagnosed GD, antithyroid drugs for less than 3 months. RNA was extracted from PBMCs in TRIzol for both TCR sequencing and RNA sequencing. The diagnosis of Graves' disease followed American Thyroid Association guidelines. Recruitment of patients was carried out at an endocrinology department in Xi'an, China. Each patient gave approximately 10 milliliters of peripheral blood, collected in an EDTA anticoagulant tube. Ficoll Paque Plus density gradient separation was used to isolate PBMCs, and no additional T cell sorting was done. An Agilent 2100 Bioanalyzer and agarose gel were used to check RNA quality, while a NanoDrop 2000 measured RNA concentration. This clonotype was detected a few times. The specificity of this receptor is unknown. No much larger clone is present one base from it, and per-base qualities are unavailable. The same data also contributed to another study, on T cells in Graves' hyperthyroidism and ophthalmopathy. That second report states: A patient counted as having stable Graves' hyperthyroidism if no progression to ophthalmopathy occurred over 18 months of follow-up. Hyperthyroidism patients were newly diagnosed, with disease duration under 2 months, and aged 18 to 65 years. Any patient with an uncontrolled infection, another autoimmune disease, pregnancy or lactation was excluded. Diagnoses relied on clinical symptoms, serum thyroxine and TRAb, thyroid ultrasound and orbital computed tomography. A first-round RT-PCR of the TCR CDR3 used the HTBI primer set with the Qiagen OneStep RT-PCR kit. Most expanded thyroid clonotypes (frequency above 0.001) were also detected in blood, suggesting blood repertoires may reflect thyroid immune responses. Ophthalmopathy was separated from stable hyperthyroidism by a 13 V-J signature model, with approximately 90% sensitivity and about 81% specificity obtained in cross-validation and 80%/75% obtained in testing. In validation, the model predicted progression to ophthalmopathy with approximately 70% sensitivity and approximately 74% specificity, a median of around six months before onset. To identify TCR V-J signatures that set the groups apart, the researchers used a discovery cohort of 90 to 100 patients, made up of 40 to 45 with Graves' ophthalmopathy and 57 with stable Graves' hyperthyroidism. An independent validation cohort of about 20 hyperthyroidism patients and about 15 patients who later progressed to ophthalmopathy tested prospective prediction of ophthalmopathy. The approximately 95 discovery patients were divided at random into training and test sets in a 7:3 ratio. The study also compared thyroid tissue and blood T-cell repertoires from 6 or 7 Graves' hyperthyroidism patients. After sampling, hyperthyroidism patients received methimazole starting at 30 mg daily, and ophthalmopathy patients received high-dose intravenous methylprednisolone. A second multiplex PCR round built the libraries, followed by size selection and purification. Paired-end sequencing of the libraries was performed with 100 bp reads on an Illumina HiSeq2000. SOAPnuke was used to process the raw data, throwing out any read that contained adapters or uncalled bases, had a mean Phred below 15, or lacked an exact constant-primer or identifier match. COPE v1.2.5 was used to merge the high-quality paired reads, and each unique nucleotide sequence was defined as a clonotype. MiTCR v1.1 was used to align the clonotypes against IMGT TRBV, TRBD and TRBJ reference segments. Analysis was restricted to V-J combinations with a frequency above 0.0001, which covered over 98% of repertoires. A TCS score was defined as the ratio between F50 (clonal expansion) and ExV (chaos), using BLOSUM62-based TCRdist between CDR3 peptides within each V-J. Welch's t-statistics and random forest reduced roughly 500 V-J features to under 15, which were used in a naive Bayes classifier (R e1071). Sample size was not statistically predetermined, and investigators were not blinded to group allocation. The paper reports TCR Vbeta CDR3 sequencing of over 130 peripheral blood samples: around 45 ophthalmopathy, around 80 hyperthyroidism and around 17 progressor patients.

The TCR was taken from a woman aged 25 to 39 with Graves disease. Donor details come from another sample of the same person, matched by shared clones. The rearrangement combines TRBV5-4 with TRBJ2-3; the junction holds 7 bases that match TRBD2. Sequenced here: peripheral blood mononuclear cells (PBMCs), sampled at new diagnosis, from a patient treated with antithyroid drugs. The nucleotide sequence is given as TGTGCCAGCAGCTTGGGCGGGAGAACAGATACGCAGTATTTT. It translates as CASSLGGRTDTQYF.